This T cell receptor beta chain was sequenced for a study of T cells after posttransplantation cyclophosphamide. Germline assignment: CDR1 SGHVS and CDR2 FQNEAQ. The CDR3 runs to 15 residues. The V end was cut by 5 bases, the J end by 3 bases, with 13 bases between. The table came from immunoSEQ multiplex PCR; TCRdb's copy has only in-frame clones and leaves some out. Seen here are about 18,000 clones, roughly 85% observed once, and the top ten hold more than 8%. The sample consisted of memory CD4+ T cells sorted from blood. J is TRBJ2-2 and V is TRBV7-8; D remains unclear. The sequence was collected from a man aged 25 to 40 in good health and a related stem cell transplant donor. This CDR3 reads CASSQHLADTGELFF. The CDR3 bases are TGTGCCAGCAGCCAACACCTGGCTGACACCGGGGAGCTGTTTTTT. Together with reference TRBV7-8 and TRBJ2-2, the CDR3 gives the full variable domain: GAGVSQSPRYKVAKRGQDVALRCDPISGHVSLFWYQQALGQGPEFLTYFQNEAQLDKSGLPSDRFFAERPEGSVSTLKIQRTQQEDSAVYLCASSQHLADTGELFFGEGSRLTVL.